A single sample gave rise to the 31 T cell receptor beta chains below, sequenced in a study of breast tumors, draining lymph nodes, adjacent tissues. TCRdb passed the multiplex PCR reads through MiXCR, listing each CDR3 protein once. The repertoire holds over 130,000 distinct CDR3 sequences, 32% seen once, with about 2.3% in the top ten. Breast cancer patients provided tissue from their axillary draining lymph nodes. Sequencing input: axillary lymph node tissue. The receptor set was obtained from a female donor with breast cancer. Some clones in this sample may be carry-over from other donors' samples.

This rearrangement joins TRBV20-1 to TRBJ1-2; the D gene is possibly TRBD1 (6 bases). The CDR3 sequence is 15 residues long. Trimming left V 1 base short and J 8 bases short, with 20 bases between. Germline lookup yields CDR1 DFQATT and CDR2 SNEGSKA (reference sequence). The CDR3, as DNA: TGCAGTGCTAGAGCATCGACAGGACTTTTTCGAGGCTACACCTTC. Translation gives CSARASTGLFRGYTF.

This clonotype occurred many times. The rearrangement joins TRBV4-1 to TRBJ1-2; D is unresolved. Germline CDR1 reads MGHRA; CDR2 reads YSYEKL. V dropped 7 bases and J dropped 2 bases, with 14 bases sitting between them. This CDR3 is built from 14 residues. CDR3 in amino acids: CASTPGRGNYGYTF. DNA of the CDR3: TGCGCCAGCACCCCGGGGAGAGGAAACTATGGCTACACCTTC.

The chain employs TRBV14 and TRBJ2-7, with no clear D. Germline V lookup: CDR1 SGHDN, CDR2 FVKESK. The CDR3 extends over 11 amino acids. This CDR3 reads CVSSYIEEQYV. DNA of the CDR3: TGTGTCAGCAGCTACATCGAGGAGCAGTACGTC.

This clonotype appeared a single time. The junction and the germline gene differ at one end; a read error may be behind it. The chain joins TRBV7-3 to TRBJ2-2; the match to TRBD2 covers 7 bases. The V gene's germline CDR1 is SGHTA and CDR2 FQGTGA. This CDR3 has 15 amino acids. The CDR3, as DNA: TGTGCCGGCAGCTTCTCGGGAGGATCTACCGGGGAGCTGTTTTTT. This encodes CAGSFSGGSTGELFF.

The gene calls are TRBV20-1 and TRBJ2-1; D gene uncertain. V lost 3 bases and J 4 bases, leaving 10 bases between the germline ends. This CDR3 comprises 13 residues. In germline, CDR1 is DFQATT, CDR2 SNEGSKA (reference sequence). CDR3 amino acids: CSASPGPYNEQFF. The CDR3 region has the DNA TGCAGTGCTAGTCCCGGGCCTTACAATGAGCAGTTCTTC.

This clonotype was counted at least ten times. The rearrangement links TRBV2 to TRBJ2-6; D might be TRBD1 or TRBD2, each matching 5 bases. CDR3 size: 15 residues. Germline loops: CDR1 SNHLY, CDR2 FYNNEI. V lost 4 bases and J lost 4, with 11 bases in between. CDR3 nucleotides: TGTGCCAGCAGTGGGTTGGGGGACGGGGCCAACGTCCTGACTTTC. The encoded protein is CASSGLGDGANVLTF.

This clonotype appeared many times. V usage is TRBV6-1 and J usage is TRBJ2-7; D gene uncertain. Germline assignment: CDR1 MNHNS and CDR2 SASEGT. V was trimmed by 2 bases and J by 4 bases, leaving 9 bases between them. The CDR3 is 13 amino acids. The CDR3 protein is CASSERSPYEQYV. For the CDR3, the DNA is TGTGCCAGCAGTGAAAGGAGCCCGTACGAGCAGTACGTC.

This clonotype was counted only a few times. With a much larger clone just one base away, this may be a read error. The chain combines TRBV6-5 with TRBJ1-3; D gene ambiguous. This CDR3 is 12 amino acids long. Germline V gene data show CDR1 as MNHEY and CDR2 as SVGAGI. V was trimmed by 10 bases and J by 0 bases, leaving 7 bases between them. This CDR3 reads CANTTSGNTIYF. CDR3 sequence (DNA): TGTGCCAACACGACCTCTGGAAACACCATATATTTT.

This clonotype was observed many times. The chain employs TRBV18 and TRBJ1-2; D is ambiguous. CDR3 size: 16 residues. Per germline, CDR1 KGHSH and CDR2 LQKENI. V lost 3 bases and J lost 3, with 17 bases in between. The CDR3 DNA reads TGTGCCAGCTCACCCACTATTCGCGGGCCCTACTATGGCTACACCTTC. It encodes CASSPTIRGPYYGYTF.

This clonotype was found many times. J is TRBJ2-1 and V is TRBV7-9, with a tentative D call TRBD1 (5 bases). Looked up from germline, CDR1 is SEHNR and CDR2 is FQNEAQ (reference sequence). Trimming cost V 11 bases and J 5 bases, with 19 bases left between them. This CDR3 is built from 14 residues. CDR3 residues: CASSDWGTDNEQFF. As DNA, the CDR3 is TGTGCCTCATCTGATTGGGGCACAGACAATGAGCAGTTCTTC.

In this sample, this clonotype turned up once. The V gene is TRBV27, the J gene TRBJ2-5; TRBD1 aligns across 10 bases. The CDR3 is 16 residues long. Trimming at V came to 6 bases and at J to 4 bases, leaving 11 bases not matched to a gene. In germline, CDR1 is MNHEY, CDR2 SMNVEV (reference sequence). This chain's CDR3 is CASSRGTGVWGETQYF. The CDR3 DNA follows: TGTGCCAGCAGCCGAGGGACAGGGGTTTGGGGAGAGACCCAGTACTTC.

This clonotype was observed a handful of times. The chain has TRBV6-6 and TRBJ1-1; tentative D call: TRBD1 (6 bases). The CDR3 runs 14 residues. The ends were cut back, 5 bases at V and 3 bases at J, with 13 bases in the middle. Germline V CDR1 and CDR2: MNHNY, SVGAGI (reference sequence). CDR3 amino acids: CASSTGQAYTEAFF. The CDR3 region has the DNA TGTGCCAGCAGTACGGGACAAGCATACACTGAAGCTTTCTTT.

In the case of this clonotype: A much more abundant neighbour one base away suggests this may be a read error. This chain's CDR3 is CASSPNPVPPDTQYF. In DNA, the CDR3 is TGTGCCAGCAGCCCGAACCCGGTCCCCCCAGATACGCAGTATTTT. The chain recombines TRBV11-2 with TRBJ2-3; D ambiguous. The germline V and J ends were trimmed by 5 bases and 4 bases, with 16 bases remaining between them. The length of the CDR3 is 15 residues. Germline V gene data show CDR1 as SGHAT and CDR2 as FQNNGV.

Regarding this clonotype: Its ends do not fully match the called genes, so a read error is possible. CDR3 loop: CASSHGQTYNSPLYF. Written as DNA, the CDR3 is TGTGCCAGCAGTCATGGGCAGACCTATAATTCACCCCTCTACTTT. The rearrangement links TRBV6-6 to TRBJ1-6; D is unresolved. Germline V lookup: CDR1 MNHNY, CDR2 SVGAGI (reference sequence). The CDR3 is made up of 15 amino acids.

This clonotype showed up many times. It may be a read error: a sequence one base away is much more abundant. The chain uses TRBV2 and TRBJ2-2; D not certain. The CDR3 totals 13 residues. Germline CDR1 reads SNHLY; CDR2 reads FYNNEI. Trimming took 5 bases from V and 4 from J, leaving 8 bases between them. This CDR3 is CASSSKSTGELFF. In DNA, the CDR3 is TGTGCCAGCAGTTCCAAGAGCACCGGGGAGCTGTTTTTT.

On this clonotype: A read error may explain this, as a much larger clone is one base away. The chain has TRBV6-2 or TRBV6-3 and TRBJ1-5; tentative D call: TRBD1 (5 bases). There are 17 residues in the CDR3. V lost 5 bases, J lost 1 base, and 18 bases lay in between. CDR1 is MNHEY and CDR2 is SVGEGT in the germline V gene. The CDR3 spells CASSTRTRVGSNQPQHF. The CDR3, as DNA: TGTGCCAGCAGTACAAGGACAAGGGTAGGAAGCAATCAGCCCCAGCATTTT.

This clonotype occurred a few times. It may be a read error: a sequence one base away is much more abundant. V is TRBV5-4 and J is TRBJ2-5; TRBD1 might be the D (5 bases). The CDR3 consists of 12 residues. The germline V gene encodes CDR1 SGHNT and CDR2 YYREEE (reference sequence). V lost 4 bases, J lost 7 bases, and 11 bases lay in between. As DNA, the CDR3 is TGTGCCAGCAGCCCAGGGTTGGCGACCCAGTACTTC. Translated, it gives CASSPGLATQYF. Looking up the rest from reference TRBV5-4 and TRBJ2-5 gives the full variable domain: ETGVTQSPTHLIKTRGQQVTLRCSSQSGHNTVSWYQQALGQGPQFIFQYYREEENGRGNFPPRFSGLQFPNYSSELNVNALELDDSALYLCASSPGLATQYFGPGTRLLVL.

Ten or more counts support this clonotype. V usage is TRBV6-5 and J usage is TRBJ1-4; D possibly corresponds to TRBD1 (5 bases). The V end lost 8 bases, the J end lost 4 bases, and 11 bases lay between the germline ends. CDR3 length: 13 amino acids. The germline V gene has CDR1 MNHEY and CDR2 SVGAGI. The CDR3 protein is CASGTDYNEKLFF. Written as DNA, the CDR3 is TGTGCCAGCGGGACGGATTATAATGAAAAACTGTTTTTT.

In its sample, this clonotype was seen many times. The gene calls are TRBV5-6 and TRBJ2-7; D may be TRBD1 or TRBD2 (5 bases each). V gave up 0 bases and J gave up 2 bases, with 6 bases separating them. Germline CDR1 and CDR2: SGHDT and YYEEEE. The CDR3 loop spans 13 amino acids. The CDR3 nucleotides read TGTGCCAGCAGCTTGGGGGGACCCTACGAGCAGTACGTC. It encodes CASSLGGPYEQYV.

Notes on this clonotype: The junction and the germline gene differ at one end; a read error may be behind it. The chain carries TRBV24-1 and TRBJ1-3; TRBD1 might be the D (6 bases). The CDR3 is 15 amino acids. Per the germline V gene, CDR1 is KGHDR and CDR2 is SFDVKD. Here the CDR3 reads CAASVLTGRGDTIYF. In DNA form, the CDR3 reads TGTGCCGCCAGTGTTCTGACAGGACGTGGGGACACCATATATTTT.

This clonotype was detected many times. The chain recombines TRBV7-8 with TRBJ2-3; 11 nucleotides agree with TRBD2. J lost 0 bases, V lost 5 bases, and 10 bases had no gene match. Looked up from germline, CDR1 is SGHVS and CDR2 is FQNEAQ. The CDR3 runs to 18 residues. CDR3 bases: TGTGCCAGCAGCCTGAGGGCTAGCGGGGGGCCTAGCACAGATACGCAGTATTTT. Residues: CASSLRASGGPSTDTQYF.

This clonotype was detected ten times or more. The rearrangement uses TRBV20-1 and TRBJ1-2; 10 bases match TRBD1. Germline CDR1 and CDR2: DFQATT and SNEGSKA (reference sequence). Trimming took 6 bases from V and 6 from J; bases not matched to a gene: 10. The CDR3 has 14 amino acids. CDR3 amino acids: CSAPGTGAPDGYTF. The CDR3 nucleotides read TGCAGTGCCCCCGGGACAGGGGCCCCGGATGGCTACACCTTC.

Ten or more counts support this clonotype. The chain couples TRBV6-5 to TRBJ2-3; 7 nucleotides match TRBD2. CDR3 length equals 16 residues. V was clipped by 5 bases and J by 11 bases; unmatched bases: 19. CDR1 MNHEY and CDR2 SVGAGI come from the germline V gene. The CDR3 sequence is CASSPPRERGHQGQYF. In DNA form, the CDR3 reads TGTGCCAGCAGTCCCCCCAGGGAGCGGGGCCACCAAGGGCAGTATTTT.

This CDR3 is CASSLNGANTEAFF. The CDR3, as DNA: TGTGCCAGCAGCTTAAATGGGGCTAACACTGAAGCTTTCTTT. The chain has TRBV7-9 and TRBJ1-1; perhaps TRBD1 as D (5 bases). Deletions cut 2 bases from V and 2 bases from J, with 9 bases between. The CDR3 contains 14 residues. Germline V gene data show CDR1 as SEHNR and CDR2 as FQNEAQ (reference sequence).

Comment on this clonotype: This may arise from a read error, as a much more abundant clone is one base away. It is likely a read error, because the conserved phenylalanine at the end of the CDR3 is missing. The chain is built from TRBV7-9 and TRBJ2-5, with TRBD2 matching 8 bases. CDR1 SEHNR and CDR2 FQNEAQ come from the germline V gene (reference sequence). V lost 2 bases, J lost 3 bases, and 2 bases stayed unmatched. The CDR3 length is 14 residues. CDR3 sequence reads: CASSLNGGEETQYL. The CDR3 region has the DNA TGTGCCAGCAGCTTAAACGGGGGGGAAGAGACCCAGTACCTC.

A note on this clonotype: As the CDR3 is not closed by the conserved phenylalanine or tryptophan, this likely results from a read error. This CDR3 is CASSQGIGMSSGNTIYG. The DNA for the CDR3 is TGCGCCAGCAGCCAAGGAATAGGGATGAGCTCTGGAAACACCATATATGGC. The chain links TRBV4-1 to TRBJ1-3, with D uncertain. V lost 1 base and J lost 0, with 13 bases in between. Germline V gene data show CDR1 as MGHRA and CDR2 as YSYEKL. CDR3 length: 17 residues.

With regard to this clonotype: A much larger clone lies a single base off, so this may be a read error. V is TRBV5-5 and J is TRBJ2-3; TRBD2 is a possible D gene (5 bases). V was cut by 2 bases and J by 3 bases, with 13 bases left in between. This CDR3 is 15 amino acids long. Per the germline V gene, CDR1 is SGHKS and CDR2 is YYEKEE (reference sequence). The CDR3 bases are TGTGCCAGCAGCTTAGTGGAGGCGGCGACAGATACGCAGTATTTT. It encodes CASSLVEAATDTQYF.

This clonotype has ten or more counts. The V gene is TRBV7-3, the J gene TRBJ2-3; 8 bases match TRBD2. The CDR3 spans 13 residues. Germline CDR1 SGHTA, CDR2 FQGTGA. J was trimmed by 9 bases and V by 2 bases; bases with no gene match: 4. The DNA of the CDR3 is TGTGCCAGCAGCTTATTGGCGGGAGGCACGCAGTATTTT. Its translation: CASSLLAGGTQYF. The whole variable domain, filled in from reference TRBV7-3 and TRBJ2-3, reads GAGVSQTPSNKVTEKGKYVELRCDPISGHTALYWYRQSLGQGPEFLIYFQGTGAADDSGLPNDRFFAVRPEGSVSTLKIQRTERGDSAVYLCASSLLAGGTQYFGPGTRLTVL.

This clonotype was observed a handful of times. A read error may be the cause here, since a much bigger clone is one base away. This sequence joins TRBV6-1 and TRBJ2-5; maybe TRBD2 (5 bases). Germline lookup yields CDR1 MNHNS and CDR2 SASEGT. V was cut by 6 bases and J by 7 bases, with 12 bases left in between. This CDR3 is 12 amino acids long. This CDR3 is CASSRGKGTQYF. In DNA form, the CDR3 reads TGTGCCAGCAGCCGGGGTAAAGGGACCCAGTACTTC.

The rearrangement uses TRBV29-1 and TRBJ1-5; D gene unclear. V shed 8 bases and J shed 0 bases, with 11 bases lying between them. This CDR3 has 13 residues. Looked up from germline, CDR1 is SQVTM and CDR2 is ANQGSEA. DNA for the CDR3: TGCAGCTTTGGGGTAGATAGCAATCAGCCCCAGCATTTT. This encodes CSFGVDSNQPQHF. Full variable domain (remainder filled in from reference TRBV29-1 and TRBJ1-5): SAVISQKPSRDICQRGTSLTIQCQVDSQVTMMFWYRQQPGQSLTLIATANQGSEATYESGFVIDKFPISRPNLTFSTLTVSNMSPEDSSIYLCSFGVDSNQPQHFGDGTRLSIL.

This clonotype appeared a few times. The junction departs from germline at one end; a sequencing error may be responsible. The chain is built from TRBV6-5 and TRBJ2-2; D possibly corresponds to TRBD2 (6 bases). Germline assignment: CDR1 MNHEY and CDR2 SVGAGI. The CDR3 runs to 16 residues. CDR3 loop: CASSHSRGVYGGELFF. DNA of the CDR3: TGTGCCAGCAGTCACTCCCGCGGGGTCTACGGCGGGGAGCTGTTTTTT.